These T cell receptor beta chains were read from a single sample in a study of blood T cell repertoires in COVID-19. Generated by immunoSEQ multiplex PCR, the TCRdb table keeps only in-frame clones and is missing some. The data show around 68,000 clones, with about 91% seen just once and 5% to 7.5% held by the top ten. The material sequenced was peripheral blood. Every receptor here comes from a woman aged 50 to 65 with acute or convalescent COVID-19. CDR3s include the opening cysteine and the closing phenylalanine or tryptophan. A D gene is named only where the DNA matches it firmly. Size tells how often a clone was seen (once, few, many) or the class of an expanded clone, and some rows leave it out.

>TRBV11-2|16|TRBD1|TRBJ1-1|.
TGTGCCAGCAGACGGACAGGTGCTTTGAGGGACACTGAAGCTTTCTTT
CASRRTGALRDTEAFF
>TRBV9|18|TRBD2|TRBJ2-7|few
TGTGCCAGCAGCGTAGGGTTTAGCGGGAGGGCCAGGGGTTTCGAGCAGTACTTC
CASSVGFSGRARGFEQYF
>TRBV5-4|15|.|TRBJ1-3|once
TGTGCCAGCAGCTTGGTAGGGAGCTCTGGAAACACCATATATTTT
CASSLVGSSGNTIYF
>TRBV5-6|12|.|TRBJ2-2|.
TGTGCCTACTCCCGCGGTGCCGGGGAGCTGTTTTTT
CAYSRGAGELFF
>TRBV5-1|16|TRBD1|TRBJ1-1|.
TGCGCCAGCAGCTCCGCGACAGGGCTCATGAACACTGAAGCTTTCTTT
CASSSATGLMNTEAFF
>TRBV2|16|TRBD2|TRBJ2-3|.
TGTGCCAGCAGTGAATGGCTAGCGGGGGGCTCGGATACGCAGTATTTT
CASSEWLAGGSDTQYF
>TRBV11-3|18|.|TRBJ1-2|.
TGTGCCAGCAGCTCCCTCCAACGTCGGGGGTCTTCGAACTATGGCTACACCTTC
CASSSLQRRGSSNYGYTF
>TRBV6-1|13|.|TRBJ2-5|once
TGTGCCAGCAGTGAAGGCCCTAGGGAGACCCAGTACTTC
CASSEGPRETQYF
>TRBV11-3|14|TRBD1|TRBJ2-2|.
TGTGCCAGCAGCTGGACAGGGGCCACCGGGGAGCTGTTTTTT
CASSWTGATGELFF
>TRBV9|16|TRBD2|TRBJ2-2|.
TGTGCCAGCAGCGTAGAAGTGGCTAGCGGTACCGGGGAGCTGTTTTTT
CASSVEVASGTGELFF
>TRBV10-3|12|.|TRBJ1-1|.
TGTGCCATCAGTGTTCAGGAGGGTGAAGCTTTCTTT
CAISVQEGEAFF
>TRBV11-2|16|.|TRBJ2-1|few
TGTGCCAGCAGCCCGAGTAGGACAGCCTCCTACAATGAGCAGTTCTTC
CASSPSRTASYNEQFF
>TRBV5-4|16|TRBD1|TRBJ1-1|once
TGTGCCAGCAGCTCTGGGACAGGGGATTTGTGGACTGAAGCTTTCTTT
CASSSGTGDLWTEAFF
>TRBV14|18|.|TRBJ2-2|.
TGTGCCAGCAGCCAAGTTTCTAAAGGGGTAACAGTTACCGGGGAGCTGTTTTTT
CASSQVSKGVTVTGELFF
>TRBV27|17|.|TRBJ1-2|.
TGTGCCAGCAGTTTAACCGCTCGACAGGCATTATTCTATGGCTACACCTTC
CASSLTARQALFYGYTF
>TRBV9|16|TRBD2|TRBJ2-7|few
TGTGCCAGCAGCGTAGGTCCTAGCGGGAGTATTTACGAGCAGTACTTC
CASSVGPSGSIYEQYF
>TRBV5-3|12|.|TRBJ2-3|.
TGTGCCAGAAGCCTCTTCACAGATACGCAGTATTTT
CARSLFTDTQYF
>TRBV7-9|13|.|TRBJ1-5|once
TGTGCCAGCAGCGTGTATAGCAATCAGCCCCAGCATTTT
CASSVYSNQPQHF
>TRBV11-1|15|.|TRBJ2-6|few
TGTGCCAGCAGCTTCGGGGACTCTGGGGCCAACGTCCTGACTTTC
CASSFGDSGANVLTF
>TRBV30|14|TRBD1|TRBJ1-1|.
TGTGCCTGGAGTTCCGGGACAGGGAACACTGAAGCTTTCTTT
CAWSSGTGNTEAFF
>TRBV18|17|TRBD1|TRBJ2-4|.
TGTGCCAGCTCATCAGATTTGGGGACAGGGTACGGAAACATTCAGTACTTC
CASSSDLGTGYGNIQYF
>TRBV6-5|15|.|TRBJ2-2|few
TGTGCCAGCAGTTACTGGTCGTCGGGTGCCGGGGAGCTGTTTTTT
CASSYWSSGAGELFF
>TRBV2|16|.|TRBJ1-2|.
TGTGCCAGCAGTGAAGCATCGGCGGCCTATCCCTATGGCTACACCTTC
CASSEASAAYPYGYTF
>TRBV4-3|16|.|TRBJ2-2|.
TGCGCCAGCAGCCAAGCCAGGGCATCGAACACCGGGGAGCTGTTTTTT
CASSQARASNTGELFF
>TRBV30|14|.|TRBJ2-5|.
TGTGCCTGGAAGTACCAGGGGAATCAAGAGACCCAGTACTTC
CAWKYQGNQETQYF
>TRBV11-2|13|.|TRBJ1-2|.
TGTGCCAGCAGCCCAGACAGGAAATATGGCTACACCTTC
CASSPDRKYGYTF
>TRBV19|15|.|TRBJ2-1|.
TGTGCCAGTAGTATATCTGGGTTAGCATTCAATGAGCAGTTCTTC
CASSISGLAFNEQFF
>TRBV7-9|11|.|TRBJ1-1|.
TGTGCCAGCAGCCGAGACACTGAAGCTTTCTTT
CASSRDTEAFF
>TRBV19|14|.|TRBJ2-3|.
TGTGCCAGTAGTATACTATCCCGCACAGATACGCAGTATTTT
CASSILSRTDTQYF
>TRBV6-2/TRBV6-3|15|TRBD2|TRBJ2-1|.
TGTGCCAGCAGCGACCTAGCGGGAGGGCCCGATGAGCAGTTCTTC
CASSDLAGGPDEQFF
>TRBV30|16|.|TRBJ1-4|.
TGTGCCTGGAGTCCTCCTTTGGGACTGCTTAATGAAAAACTGTTTTTT
CAWSPPLGLLNEKLFF
>TRBV7-2|16|.|TRBJ1-6|.
TGTGCCAGCAGCTTAGCTGGCCAGGGGACCGCGGCACCCCTCCACTTT
CASSLAGQGTAAPLHF
>TRBV9|14|.|TRBJ1-2|.
TGTGCCAGCAGCGTAGCGGACACCAACTATGGCTACACCTTC
CASSVADTNYGYTF
>TRBV7-2|13|.|TRBJ1-2|.
TGTGCCAGCAGCGACGGGACATTCTATGGCTACACCTTC
CASSDGTFYGYTF
>TRBV30|15|.|TRBJ1-3|once
TGTGCCTGGAGTTGGGAAGGGGTTGGTGGAAACACCATATATTTT
CAWSWEGVGGNTIYF
>TRBV7-2|14|.|TRBJ1-4|.
TGTGCCAGCAGCTTAGGTCAGACTAATGAAAAACTGTTTTTT
CASSLGQTNEKLFF
>TRBV12-3/TRBV12-4|12|TRBD1|TRBJ2-7|.
TGTGCCAGCAGTGCGGACAGGGTTGAGCAGTACTTC
CASSADRVEQYF
>TRBV19|16|TRBD2|TRBJ2-3|.
TGTGCCAGTAGCACAGGACTAGCGGGAGTGGGGGATACGCAGTATTTT
CASSTGLAGVGDTQYF
>TRBV2|13|TRBD1|TRBJ2-2|.
TGTGCCAGCAGATTACAGGGGATCGGGGAGCTGTTTTTT
CASRLQGIGELFF
>TRBV7-2|14|.|TRBJ2-5|.
TGTGCCGGGGGGACAGACCGAGGAGCCGAGACCCAGTACTTC
CAGGTDRGAETQYF
>TRBV19|13|TRBD2|TRBJ2-7|once
TGTGCCAGCCAGCGGGAGAACTCCTACGAGCAGTACTTC
CASQRENSYEQYF